A few counts support the clone carrying this TCR beta chain. What it binds is unknown. Addition of a universal primer site occurred through template switching, and cDNA carried unique molecular identifiers. TCRdb called the 5' RACE reads again in MiXCR, with one record for every CDR3 protein. Of 1.5 million to 2 million distinct CDR3 sequences listed, about 31% are singletons. This specimen comes from a study of identical twins. The study, taken as a whole, reports: Abundant beta clonotypes from cord blood had fewer insertions, unlike memory repertoires, which showed none.

The CDR3 has 16 amino acids. Germline CDR1 reads MNHEY; CDR2 reads SVGAGI. Losses at the gene ends were 6 bases for V and 5 bases for J; bases not matched to a gene: 10. J is TRBJ2-1 and V is TRBV6-5; 10 nucleotides agree with TRBD2. The receptor comes from a newborn girl in good health. What was sequenced was cord blood. CDR3 sequence (DNA): TGTGCCAGCAGGTCACCCCTAGCGGGAGTCGACAATGAGCAGTTCTTC. This encodes CASRSPLAGVDNEQFF.